The 2 T cell receptor beta chains in this list originate from one sample, sequenced in a study of spatial heterogeneity in lung cancer. Time point in this sample: sample taken at primary tumor resection. Each CDR3 protein gets one entry after TCRdb re-called the 5' RACE reads with MiXCR. The sample has 39,000 or so distinct CDR3 sequences, roughly 7.4% seen once. The sample consisted of PBMCs, taken at surgery. All receptors come from a male donor with early-stage non-small cell lung cancer.

This clonotype was counted at least ten times. The chain couples TRBV2 to TRBJ1-1, with TRBD1 matching over 9 bases. With V trimmed by 2 bases and J by 6 bases, 7 bases remained unmatched. The CDR3 has 15 residues. Per the germline V gene, CDR1 is SNHLY and CDR2 is FYNNEI. The CDR3 here is CASSESRTGVAEAFF. CDR3 coding DNA: TGTGCCAGCAGTGAAAGCAGGACAGGGGTCGCTGAAGCTTTCTTT.

This clonotype was recorded many times. This chain joins TRBV7-8 and TRBJ2-1; D may be TRBD1 (7 bases). There are 18 residues in the CDR3. Trimming cost V 5 bases and J 10 bases, with 30 bases left between them. Germline-derived CDR1 and CDR2 are SGHVS and FQNEAQ. Here the CDR3 DNA reads TGTGCCAGCAGCCATCCACAGGGGAAGGGACTTCTCCCCCAGGAGCAGTTCTTC. This gives the protein CASSHPQGKGLLPQEQFF.